This TCR beta chain was recovered during a study of cytomegalovirus exposure and HLA in healthy donors. The V gene's germline CDR1 is MNHEY and CDR2 SVGAGI. The CDR3 length is 13 residues. V was clipped by 6 bases and J by 0 bases, with 8 bases between them. Primers included in the PCR were 60 Vbeta and 13 Jbeta primers. TCRdb keeps only in-frame clones here, not all; method: immunoSEQ multiplex PCR. This table holds approximately 99,000 clones, 70% to 75% found once. With regard to this clone: The antigen is undetermined.

Findings and limits, study-wide: The study carried out a later analysis of TCR beta sequences. It associated 15,000 to 20,000 of them with specific HLA alleles at a false discovery rate of 0.05. Whilst most TCR sequences proved rare, a subset of public TCRs occurred across many donors. The listing of fewer than 200 TCR beta chains classed them as cytomegalovirus-associated.

The TCR was taken from a man aged 35 to 55 in good health and CMV-seronegative. The sample consisted of PBMCs. The chain joins TRBV6-5 to TRBJ1-1, with unresolved D. Here the CDR3 reads CASRREMNTEAFF. CDR3 DNA: TGTGCCAGCAGGAGGGAGATGAACACTGAAGCTTTCTTT.